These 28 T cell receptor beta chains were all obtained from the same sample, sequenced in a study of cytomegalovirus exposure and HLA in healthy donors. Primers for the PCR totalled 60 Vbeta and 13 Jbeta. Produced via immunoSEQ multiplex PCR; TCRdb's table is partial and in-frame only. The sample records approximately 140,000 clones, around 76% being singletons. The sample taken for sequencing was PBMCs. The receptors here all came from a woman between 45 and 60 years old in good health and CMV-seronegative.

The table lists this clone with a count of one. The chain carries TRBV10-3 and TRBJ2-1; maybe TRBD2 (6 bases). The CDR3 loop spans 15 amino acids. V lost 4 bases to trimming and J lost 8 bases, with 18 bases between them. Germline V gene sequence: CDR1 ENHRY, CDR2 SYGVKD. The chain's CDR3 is CAISGMTAGVDEQFF. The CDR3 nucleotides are TGTGCCATCAGTGGAATGACAGCGGGTGTGGATGAGCAGTTCTTC.

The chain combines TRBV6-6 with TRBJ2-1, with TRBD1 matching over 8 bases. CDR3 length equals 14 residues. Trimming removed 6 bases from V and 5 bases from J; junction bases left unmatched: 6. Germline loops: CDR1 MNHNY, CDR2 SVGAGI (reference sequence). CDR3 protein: CASSPPGQDNEQFF. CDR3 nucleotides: TGTGCCAGCAGCCCCCCGGGACAGGACAATGAGCAGTTCTTC.

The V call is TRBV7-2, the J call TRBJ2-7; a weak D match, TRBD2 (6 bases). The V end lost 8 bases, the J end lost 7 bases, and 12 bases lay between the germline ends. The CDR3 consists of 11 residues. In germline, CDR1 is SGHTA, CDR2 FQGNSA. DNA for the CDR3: TGTGCCAGCTCGCGGGAAGGGGAGCAGTACTTC. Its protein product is CASSREGEQYF.

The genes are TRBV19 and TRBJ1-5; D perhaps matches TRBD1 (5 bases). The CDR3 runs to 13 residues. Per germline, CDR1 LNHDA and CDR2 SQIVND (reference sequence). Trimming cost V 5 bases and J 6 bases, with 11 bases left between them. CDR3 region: CASSESGIQPQHF. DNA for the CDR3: TGTGCCAGTAGTGAGTCAGGGATTCAGCCCCAGCATTTT.

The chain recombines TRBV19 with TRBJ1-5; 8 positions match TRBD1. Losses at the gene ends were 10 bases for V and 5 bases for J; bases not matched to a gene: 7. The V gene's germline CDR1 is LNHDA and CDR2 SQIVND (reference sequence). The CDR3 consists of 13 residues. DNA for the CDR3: TGTGCCATACAGGGGGACCCTCATCAGCCCCAGCATTTT. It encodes CAIQGDPHQPQHF.

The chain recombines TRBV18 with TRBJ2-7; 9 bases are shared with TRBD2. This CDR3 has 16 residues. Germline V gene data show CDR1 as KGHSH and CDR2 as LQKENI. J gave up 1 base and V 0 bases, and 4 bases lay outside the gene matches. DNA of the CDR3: TGTGCCAGCTCACCACCTGGTCTAGCGGGATCCTACGAGCAGTACTTC. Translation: CASSPPGLAGSYEQYF.

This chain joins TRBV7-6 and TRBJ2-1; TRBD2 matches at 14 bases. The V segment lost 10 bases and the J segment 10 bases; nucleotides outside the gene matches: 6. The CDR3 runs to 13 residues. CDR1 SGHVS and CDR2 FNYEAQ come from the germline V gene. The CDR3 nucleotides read TGTGCCACGGGACTAGCGGGAGTCCGGGAGCAGTTCTTC. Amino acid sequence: CATGLAGVREQFF.

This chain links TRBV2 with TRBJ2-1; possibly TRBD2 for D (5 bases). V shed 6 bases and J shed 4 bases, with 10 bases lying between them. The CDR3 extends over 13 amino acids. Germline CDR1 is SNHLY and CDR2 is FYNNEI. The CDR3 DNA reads TGTGCCAGCAGGATGGGAGTGTACAATGAGCAGTTCTTC. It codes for CASRMGVYNEQFF.

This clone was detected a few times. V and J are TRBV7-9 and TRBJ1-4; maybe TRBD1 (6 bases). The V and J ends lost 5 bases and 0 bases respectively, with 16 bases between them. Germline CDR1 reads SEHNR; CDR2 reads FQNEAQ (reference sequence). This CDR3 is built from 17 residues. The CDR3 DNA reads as TGTGCCAGCAGCATAAGGACAGACGGTGCAACTAATGAAAAACTGTTTTTT. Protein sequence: CASSIRTDGATNEKLFF.

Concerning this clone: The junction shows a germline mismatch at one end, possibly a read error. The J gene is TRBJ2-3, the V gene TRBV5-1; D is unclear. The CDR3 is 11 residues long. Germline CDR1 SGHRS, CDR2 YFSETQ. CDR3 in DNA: TGCGCCAGCACCTTGAGCGATACGCAGTATTTT. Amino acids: CASTLSDTQYF. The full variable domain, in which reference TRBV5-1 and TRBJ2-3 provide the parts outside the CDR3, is KAGVTQTPRYLIKTRGQQVTLSCSPISGHRSVSWYQQTPGQGLQFLFEYFSETQRNKGNFPGRFSGRQFSNSRSEMNVSTLELGDSALYLCASTLSDTQYFGPGTRLTVL.

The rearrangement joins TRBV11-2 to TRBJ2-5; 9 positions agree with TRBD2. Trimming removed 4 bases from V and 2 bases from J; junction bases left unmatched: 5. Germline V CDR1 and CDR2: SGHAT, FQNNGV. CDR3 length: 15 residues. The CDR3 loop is CASSSGLAFQETQYF. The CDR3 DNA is TGTGCCAGCAGCTCGGGACTAGCCTTTCAAGAGACCCAGTACTTC.

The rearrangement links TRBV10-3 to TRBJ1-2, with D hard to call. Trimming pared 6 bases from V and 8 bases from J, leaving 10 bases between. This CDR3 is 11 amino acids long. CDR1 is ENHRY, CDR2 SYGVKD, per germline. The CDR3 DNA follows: TGTGCCATCAGCAACACGGAGGGCTACACCTTC. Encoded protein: CAISNTEGYTF.

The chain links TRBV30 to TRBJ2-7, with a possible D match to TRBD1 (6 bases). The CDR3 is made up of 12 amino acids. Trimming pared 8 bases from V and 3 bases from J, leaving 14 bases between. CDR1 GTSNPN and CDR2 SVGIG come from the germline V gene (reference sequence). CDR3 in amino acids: CAGRTANYEQYV. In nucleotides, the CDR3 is TGTGCCGGTAGGACAGCGAACTACGAGCAGTACGTC.

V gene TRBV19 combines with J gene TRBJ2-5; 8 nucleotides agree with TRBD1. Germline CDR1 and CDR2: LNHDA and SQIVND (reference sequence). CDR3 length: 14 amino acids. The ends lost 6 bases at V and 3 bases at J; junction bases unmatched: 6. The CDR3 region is CASSRDRRKETQYF. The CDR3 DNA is TGTGCCAGTAGCCGGGACAGGCGGAAAGAGACCCAGTACTTC.

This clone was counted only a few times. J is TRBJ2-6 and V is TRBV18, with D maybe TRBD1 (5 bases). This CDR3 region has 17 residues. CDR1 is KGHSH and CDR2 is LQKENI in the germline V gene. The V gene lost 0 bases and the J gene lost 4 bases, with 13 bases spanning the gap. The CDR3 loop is CASSPPSVGAGANVLTF. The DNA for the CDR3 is TGTGCCAGCTCACCACCGAGCGTAGGGGCCGGGGCCAACGTCCTGACTTTC.

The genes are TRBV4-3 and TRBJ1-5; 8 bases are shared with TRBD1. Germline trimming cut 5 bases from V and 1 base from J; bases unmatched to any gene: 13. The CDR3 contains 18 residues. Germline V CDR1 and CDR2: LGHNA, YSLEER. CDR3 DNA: TGCGCCAGCAGCGCATCGACAGGGGCAGGTAGGAGCAATCAGCCCCAGCATTTT. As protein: CASSASTGAGRSNQPQHF.

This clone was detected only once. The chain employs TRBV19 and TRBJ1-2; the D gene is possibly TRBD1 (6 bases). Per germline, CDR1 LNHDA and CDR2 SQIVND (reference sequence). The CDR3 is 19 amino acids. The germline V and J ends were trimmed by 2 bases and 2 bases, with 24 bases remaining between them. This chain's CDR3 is CASSIYSSIRTEPNYGYTF. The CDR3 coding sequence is TGTGCCAGTAGTATATACTCCAGCATCAGGACAGAACCCAACTATGGCTACACCTTC. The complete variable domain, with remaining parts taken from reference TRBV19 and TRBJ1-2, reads DGGITQSPKYLFRKEGQNVTLSCEQNLNHDAMYWYRQDPGQGLRLIYYSQIVNDFQKGDIAEGYSVSREKKESFPLTVTSAQKNPTAFYLCASSIYSSIRTEPNYGYTFGSGTRLTVV.

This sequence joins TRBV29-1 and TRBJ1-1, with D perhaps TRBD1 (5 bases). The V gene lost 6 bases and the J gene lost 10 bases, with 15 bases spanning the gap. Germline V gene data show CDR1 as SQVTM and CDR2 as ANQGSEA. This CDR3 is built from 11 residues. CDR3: CSVVTAVVAFF. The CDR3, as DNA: TGCAGCGTAGTGACAGCCGTTGTAGCTTTCTTT.

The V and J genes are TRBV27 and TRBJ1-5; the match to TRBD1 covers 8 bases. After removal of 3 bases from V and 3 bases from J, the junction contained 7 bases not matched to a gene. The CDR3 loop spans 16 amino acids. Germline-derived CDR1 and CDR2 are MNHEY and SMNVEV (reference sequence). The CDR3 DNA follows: TGTGCCAGCAGTTTTTTAGGACAGGGCAACAATCAGCCCCAGCATTTT. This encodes CASSFLGQGNNQPQHF.

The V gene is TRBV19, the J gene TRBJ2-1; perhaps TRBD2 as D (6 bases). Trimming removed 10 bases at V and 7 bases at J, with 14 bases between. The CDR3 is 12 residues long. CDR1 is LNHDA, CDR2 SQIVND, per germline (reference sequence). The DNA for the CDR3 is TGTGCCACCACCGGGAGAATTAATGAGCAGTTCTTC. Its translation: CATTGRINEQFF.

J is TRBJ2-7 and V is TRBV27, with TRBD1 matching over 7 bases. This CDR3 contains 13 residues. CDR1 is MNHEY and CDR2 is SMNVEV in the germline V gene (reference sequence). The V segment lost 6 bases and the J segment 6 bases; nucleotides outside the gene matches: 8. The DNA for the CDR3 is TGTGCCAGCAGAGGGGGCCCGGGGCGCGAGCAGTACGTC. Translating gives CASRGGPGREQYV.

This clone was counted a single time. In nucleotides, the CDR3 is TGTGCCTGGATGGGTAAGGGCGGACTTATGAACACTGAAGCTTTCTTT. Its protein product is CAWMGKGGLMNTEAFF. The chain joins TRBV30 to TRBJ1-1, with no clear D. This CDR3 has 16 amino acids. V lost 4 bases, J lost 0 bases, and 18 bases lay in between. Germline V gene data show CDR1 as GTSNPN and CDR2 as SVGIG (reference sequence). Looking up the rest from reference TRBV30 and TRBJ1-1 gives the full variable domain: SQTIHQWPATLVQPVGSPLSLECTVEGTSNPNLYWYRQAAGRGLQLLFYSVGIGQISSEVPQNLSASRPQDRQFILSSKKLLLSDSGFYLCAWMGKGGLMNTEAFFGQGTRLTVV.

The CDR3 spells CASSLTPGHTRRGNQPQHF. Written as DNA, the CDR3 is TGTGCCAGCAGCTTAACACCGGGACACACCAGGCGTGGCAATCAGCCCCAGCATTTT. The chain has TRBV7-3 and TRBJ1-5; TRBD1 is a possible D gene (6 bases). Germline loops: CDR1 SGHTA, CDR2 FQGTGA. The CDR3 is 19 residues long. The germline V and J ends were trimmed by 0 bases and 2 bases, with 20 bases remaining between them.

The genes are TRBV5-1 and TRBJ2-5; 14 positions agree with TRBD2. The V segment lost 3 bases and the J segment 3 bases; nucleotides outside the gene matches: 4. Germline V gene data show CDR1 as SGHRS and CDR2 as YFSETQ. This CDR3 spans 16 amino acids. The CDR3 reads CASSSRGLAGEETQYF. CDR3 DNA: TGCGCCAGCAGCTCCCGGGGACTAGCGGGAGAAGAGACCCAGTACTTC.

The CDR3 nucleotides are TGTGCCAGCAGCTTAGCGGGAGGGCCAGCAGATACGCAGTATTTT. Its protein is CASSLAGGPADTQYF. The chain couples TRBV7-2 to TRBJ2-3, with 7 bases aligning to TRBD2. Germline trimming cut 0 bases from V and 4 bases from J; bases unmatched to any gene: 4. This CDR3 contains 15 residues. Germline CDR1 SGHTA, CDR2 FQGNSA.

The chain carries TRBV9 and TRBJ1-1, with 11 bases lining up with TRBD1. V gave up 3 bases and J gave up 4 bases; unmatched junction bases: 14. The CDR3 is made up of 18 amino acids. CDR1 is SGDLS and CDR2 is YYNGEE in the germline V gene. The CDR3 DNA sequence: TGTGCCAGCAGCGCCCGGGACAGGGGGTCGGGTTGGAGCACTGAAGCTTTCTTT. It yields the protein CASSARDRGSGWSTEAFF.

The CDR3: CASSSLLQGQGSLYGYTF. Written as DNA, the CDR3 is TGTGCCAGCAGCTCCTTACTCCAAGGACAGGGGTCCCTCTATGGCTACACCTTC. The rearrangement joins TRBV7-6 to TRBJ1-2; 9 nucleotides match TRBD1. The CDR3 has 18 amino acids. Per germline, CDR1 SGHVS and CDR2 FNYEAQ. The junction had 16 bases not matched to a gene; V was cut back by 4 bases and J by 4 bases. The full variable domain, in which reference TRBV7-6 and TRBJ1-2 provide the parts outside the CDR3, is GAGVSQSPRYKVTKRGQDVALRCDPISGHVSLYWYRQALGQGPEFLTYFNYEAQQDKSGLPNDRFSAERPEGSISTLTIQRTEQRDSAMYRCASSSLLQGQGSLYGYTFGSGTRLTVV.

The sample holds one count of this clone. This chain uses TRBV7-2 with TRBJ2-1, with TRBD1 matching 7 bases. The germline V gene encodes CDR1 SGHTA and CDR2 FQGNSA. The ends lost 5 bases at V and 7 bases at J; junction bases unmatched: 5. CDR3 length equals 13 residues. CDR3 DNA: TGTGCCAGCAGCCAAGGGACAGTTAATGAGCAGTTCTTC. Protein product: CASSQGTVNEQFF.